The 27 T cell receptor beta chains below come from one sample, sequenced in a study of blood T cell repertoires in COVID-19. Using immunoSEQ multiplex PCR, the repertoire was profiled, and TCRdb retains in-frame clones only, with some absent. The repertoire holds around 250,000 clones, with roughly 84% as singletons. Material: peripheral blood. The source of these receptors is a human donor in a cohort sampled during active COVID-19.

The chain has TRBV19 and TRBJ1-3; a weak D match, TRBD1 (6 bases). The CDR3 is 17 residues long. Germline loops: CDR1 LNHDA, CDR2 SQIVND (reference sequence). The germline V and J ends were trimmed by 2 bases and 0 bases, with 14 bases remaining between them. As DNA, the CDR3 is TGTGCCAGTAGTATACCCACAGGGAGCACCTCTGGAAACACCATATATTTT. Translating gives CASSIPTGSTSGNTIYF.

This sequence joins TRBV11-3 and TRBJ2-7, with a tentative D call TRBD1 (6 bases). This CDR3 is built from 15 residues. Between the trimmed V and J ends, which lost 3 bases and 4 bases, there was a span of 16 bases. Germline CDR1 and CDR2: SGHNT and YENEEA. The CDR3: CASSFLRGGKYEQYF. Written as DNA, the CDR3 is TGTGCCAGCAGCTTCCTCAGGGGCGGAAAGTACGAGCAGTACTTC.

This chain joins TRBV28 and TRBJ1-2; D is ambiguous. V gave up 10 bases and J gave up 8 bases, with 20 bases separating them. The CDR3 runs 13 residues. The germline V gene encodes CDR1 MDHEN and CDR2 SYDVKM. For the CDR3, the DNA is TGTGCCACTCCCAACCCCGAGACGGAGGGCTACACCTTC. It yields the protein CATPNPETEGYTF.

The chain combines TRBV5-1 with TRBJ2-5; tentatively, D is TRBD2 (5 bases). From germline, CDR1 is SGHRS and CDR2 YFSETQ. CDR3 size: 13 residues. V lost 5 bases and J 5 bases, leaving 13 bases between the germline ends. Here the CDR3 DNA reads TGCGCCAGCAGAACCGGACTGTCGGAGACCCAGTACTTC. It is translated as CASRTGLSETQYF.

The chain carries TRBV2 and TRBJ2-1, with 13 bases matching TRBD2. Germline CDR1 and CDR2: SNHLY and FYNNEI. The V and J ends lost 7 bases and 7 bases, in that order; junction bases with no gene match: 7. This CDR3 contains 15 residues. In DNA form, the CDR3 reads TGTGCCAGCATAGGAACTAGCGGGAGGGGTAATGAGCAGTTCTTC. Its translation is CASIGTSGRGNEQFF.

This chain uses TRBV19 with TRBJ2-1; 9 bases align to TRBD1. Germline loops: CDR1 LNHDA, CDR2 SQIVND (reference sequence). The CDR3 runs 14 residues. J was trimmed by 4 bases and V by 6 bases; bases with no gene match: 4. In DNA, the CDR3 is TGTGCCAGTAGACCGACAGGGGGTTACAATGAGCAGTTCTTC. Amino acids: CASRPTGGYNEQFF.

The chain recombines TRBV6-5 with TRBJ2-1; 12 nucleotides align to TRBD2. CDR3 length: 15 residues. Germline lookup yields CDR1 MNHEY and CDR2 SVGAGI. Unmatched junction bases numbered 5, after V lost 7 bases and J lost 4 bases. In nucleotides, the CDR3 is TGTGCCAGCACTCCCCTAGCGGGAGGGTACAATGAGCAGTTCTTC. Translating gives CASTPLAGGYNEQFF.

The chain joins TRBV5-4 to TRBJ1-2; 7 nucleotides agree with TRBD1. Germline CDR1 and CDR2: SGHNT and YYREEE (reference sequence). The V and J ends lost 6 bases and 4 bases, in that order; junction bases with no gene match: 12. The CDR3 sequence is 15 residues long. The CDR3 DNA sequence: TGTGCCAGCACCTATTCCGGGGACAGCTTCTATGGCTACACCTTC. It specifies CASTYSGDSFYGYTF.

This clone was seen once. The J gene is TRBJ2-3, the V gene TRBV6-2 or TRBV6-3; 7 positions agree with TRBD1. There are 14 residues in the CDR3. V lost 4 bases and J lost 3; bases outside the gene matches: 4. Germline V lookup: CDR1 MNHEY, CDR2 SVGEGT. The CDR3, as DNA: TGTGCCAGCAGTTCCCCACAGGGGACAGATACGCAGTATTTT. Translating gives CASSSPQGTDTQYF.

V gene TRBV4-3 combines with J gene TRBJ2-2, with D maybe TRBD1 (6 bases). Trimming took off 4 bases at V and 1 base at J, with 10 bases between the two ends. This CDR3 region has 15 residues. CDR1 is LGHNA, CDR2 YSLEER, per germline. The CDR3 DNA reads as TGCGCCAGCAGCCGCGACAGGCTGAACACCGGGGAGCTGTTTTTT. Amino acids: CASSRDRLNTGELFF.

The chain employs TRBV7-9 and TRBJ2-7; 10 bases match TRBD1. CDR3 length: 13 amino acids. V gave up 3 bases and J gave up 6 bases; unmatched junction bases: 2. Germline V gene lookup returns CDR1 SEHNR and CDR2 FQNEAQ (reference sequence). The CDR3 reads CASSLGTGAEQYF. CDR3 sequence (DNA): TGTGCCAGCAGCTTGGGGACAGGGGCCGAGCAGTACTTC.

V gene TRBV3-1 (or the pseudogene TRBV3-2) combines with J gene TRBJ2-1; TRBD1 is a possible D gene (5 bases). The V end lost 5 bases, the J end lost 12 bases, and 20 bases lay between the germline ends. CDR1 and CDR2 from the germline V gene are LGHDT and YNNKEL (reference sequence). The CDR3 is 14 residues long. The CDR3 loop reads CASSFKGSGNRQFF. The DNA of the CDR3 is TGTGCCAGCAGCTTTAAGGGGTCGGGTAACCGGCAGTTCTTC.

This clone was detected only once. The CDR3, as DNA: TGTGCCAGCAGCCAAGGGTCCCTGGGAGGTGGCTACACCTTC. Its translation: CASSQGSLGGGYTF. The chain links TRBV4-2 to TRBJ1-2; D call uncertain. The CDR3 length is 14 residues. Trimming took 1 base from V and 7 from J, leaving 13 bases between them. Germline lookup yields CDR1 LGHNA and CDR2 YNFKEQ.

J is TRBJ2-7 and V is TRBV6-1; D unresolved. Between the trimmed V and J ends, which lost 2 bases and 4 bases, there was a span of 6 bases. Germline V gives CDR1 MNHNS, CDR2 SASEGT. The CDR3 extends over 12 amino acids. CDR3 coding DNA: TGTGCCAGCAGTGAACCGGGTTACGAGCAGTACTTC. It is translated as CASSEPGYEQYF.

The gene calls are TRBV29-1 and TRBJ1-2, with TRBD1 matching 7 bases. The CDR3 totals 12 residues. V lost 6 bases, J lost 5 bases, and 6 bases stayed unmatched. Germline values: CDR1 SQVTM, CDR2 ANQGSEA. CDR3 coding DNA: TGCAGCGTCAGGGACAGCCTTTATGGCTACACCTTC. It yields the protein CSVRDSLYGYTF.

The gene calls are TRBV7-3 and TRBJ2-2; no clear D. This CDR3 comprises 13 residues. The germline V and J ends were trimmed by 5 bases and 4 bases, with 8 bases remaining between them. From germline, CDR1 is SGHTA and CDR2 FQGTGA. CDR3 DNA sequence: TGTGCCAGCAGCGCCGGTGGCACCGGGGAGCTGTTTTTT. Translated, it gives CASSAGGTGELFF.

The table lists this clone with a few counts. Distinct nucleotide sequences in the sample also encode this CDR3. CDR3 bases: TGCGCCAGCAGCTTGGGACAGGGAAATTCACCCCTCCACTTT. This codes for CASSLGQGNSPLHF. The chain is built from TRBV5-1 and TRBJ1-6; TRBD1 agrees at 7 bases. V was clipped by 0 bases and J by 7 bases; unmatched bases: 1. CDR1 and CDR2 (germline): SGHRS, YFSETQ. The CDR3 covers 14 residues.

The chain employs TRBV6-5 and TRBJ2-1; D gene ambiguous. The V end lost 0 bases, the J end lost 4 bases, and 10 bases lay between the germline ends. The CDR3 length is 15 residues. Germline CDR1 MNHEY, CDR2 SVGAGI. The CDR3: CASSYSPRPYNEQFF. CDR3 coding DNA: TGTGCCAGCAGTTACTCCCCCAGGCCATACAATGAGCAGTTCTTC.

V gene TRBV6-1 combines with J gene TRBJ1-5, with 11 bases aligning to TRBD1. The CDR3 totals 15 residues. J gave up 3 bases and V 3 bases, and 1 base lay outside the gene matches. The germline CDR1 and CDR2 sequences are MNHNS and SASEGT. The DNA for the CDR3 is TGTGCCAGCAGTGAGGGACAGGGGGACAATCAGCCCCAGCATTTT. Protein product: CASSEGQGDNQPQHF.

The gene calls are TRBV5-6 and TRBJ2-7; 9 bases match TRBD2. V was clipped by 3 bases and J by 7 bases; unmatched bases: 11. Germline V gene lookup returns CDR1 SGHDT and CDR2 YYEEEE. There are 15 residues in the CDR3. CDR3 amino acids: CASSSNVAGEGEQYF. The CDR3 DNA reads TGTGCCAGCAGCTCAAACGTAGCGGGAGAAGGTGAGCAGTACTTC.

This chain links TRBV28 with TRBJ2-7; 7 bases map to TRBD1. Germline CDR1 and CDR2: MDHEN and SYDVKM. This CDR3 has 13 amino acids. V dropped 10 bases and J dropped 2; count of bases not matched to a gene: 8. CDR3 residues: CATTGTETYEQYF. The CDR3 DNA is TGTGCCACAACCGGGACAGAGACCTACGAGCAGTACTTC.

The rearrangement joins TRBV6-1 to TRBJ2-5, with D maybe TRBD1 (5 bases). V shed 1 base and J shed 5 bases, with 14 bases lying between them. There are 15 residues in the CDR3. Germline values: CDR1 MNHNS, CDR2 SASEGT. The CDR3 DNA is TGTGCCAGCAGTGAAGGGACAATTCTTGGGGAGACCCAGTACTTC. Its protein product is CASSEGTILGETQYF.

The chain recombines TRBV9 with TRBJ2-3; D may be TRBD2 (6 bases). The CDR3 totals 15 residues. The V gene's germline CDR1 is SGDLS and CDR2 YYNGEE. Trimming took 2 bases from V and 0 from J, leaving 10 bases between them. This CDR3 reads CASSVLEGSTDTQYF. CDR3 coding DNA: TGTGCCAGCAGCGTTCTGGAGGGGAGCACAGATACGCAGTATTTT.

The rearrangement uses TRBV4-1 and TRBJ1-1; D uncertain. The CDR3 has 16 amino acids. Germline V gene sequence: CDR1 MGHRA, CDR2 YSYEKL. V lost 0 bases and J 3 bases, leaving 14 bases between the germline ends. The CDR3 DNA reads TGCGCCAGCAGCCAAGATCGGTCAGGTCCCTACACTGAAGCTTTCTTT. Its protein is CASSQDRSGPYTEAFF.

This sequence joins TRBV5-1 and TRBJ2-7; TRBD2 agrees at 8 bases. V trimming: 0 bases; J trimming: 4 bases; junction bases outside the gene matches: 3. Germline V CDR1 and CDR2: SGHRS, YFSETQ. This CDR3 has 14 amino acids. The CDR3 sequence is CASSLGGTSYEQYF. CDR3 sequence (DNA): TGCGCCAGCAGCTTGGGGGGGACTAGTTACGAGCAGTACTTC. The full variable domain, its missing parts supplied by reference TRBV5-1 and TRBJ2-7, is KAGVTQTPRYLIKTRGQQVTLSCSPISGHRSVSWYQQTPGQGLQFLFEYFSETQRNKGNFPGRFSGRQFSNSRSEMNVSTLELGDSALYLCASSLGGTSYEQYFGPGTRLTVT.

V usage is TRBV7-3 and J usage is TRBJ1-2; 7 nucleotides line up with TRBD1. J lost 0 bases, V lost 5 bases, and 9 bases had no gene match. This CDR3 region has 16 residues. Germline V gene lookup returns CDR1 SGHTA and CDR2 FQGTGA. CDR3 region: CASSRIHRGANYGYTF. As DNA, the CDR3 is TGTGCCAGCAGCCGAATTCACAGGGGCGCTAACTATGGCTACACCTTC.

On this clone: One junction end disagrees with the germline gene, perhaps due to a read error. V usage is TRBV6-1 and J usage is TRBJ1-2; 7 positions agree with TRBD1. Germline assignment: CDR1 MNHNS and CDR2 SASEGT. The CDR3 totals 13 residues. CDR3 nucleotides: TGTGCCAGCAGAGAAGGCAGGGGGGACGGCTACACCTTC. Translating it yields CASREGRGDGYTF.